Listed here are 32 T cell receptor delta chains from one sample, sequenced in a study of gammadelta T cells in human blood. TCRdb re-identified clones in the RT-PCR reads via CATT. Here the sample spans just over 1,000 delta-chain clones, about 26% being singletons. Sequencing used Vgamma9Vdelta2 gamma-delta T cells from adult blood. These receptors were collected from a human donor.

The V and J genes are TRDV2 and TRDJ1, with 9 positions matching TRDD3. No J gene is reported in TCRdb; it was inferred here by comparing the DNA with germline. The junction had 8 bases not matched to a gene; V was cut back by 1 base and J by 3 bases. CDR3 size: 16 residues. Germline V gene lookup returns CDR1 GEAIGNYY and CDR2 EKD. As DNA, the CDR3 is TGTGCCTGTGACACGGTGGGGGATAGCGCCGCCGATAAACTCATCTTT. Its protein is CACDTVGDSAADKLIF.

As to this clone: TCRdb's listed protein matches a much larger clone and diverges from this DNA's translation at residue 3, likely through a read error; the protein shown comes from the DNA. V and J are TRDV2 and TRDJ1; no reliable D call. TCRdb gives no J gene; it was assigned here by matching the DNA to germline. The germline V gene encodes CDR1 GEAIGNYY and CDR2 EKD. Deletions cut 7 bases from V and 2 bases from J, with 13 bases between. This CDR3 region has 13 residues. The CDR3 region is CAWDAVRTDKLIF. In nucleotides, the CDR3 is TGTGCCTGGGACGCAGTGAGAACCGATAAACTCATCTTT.

The table lists this clone with a few counts. Given a far larger clone just one base away, this is likely a sequencing read error. In the same sample, other DNA sequences code for this CDR3. J is TRDJ1 and V is TRDV2; TRDD3 agrees at 13 bases. This CDR3 region has 18 residues. Germline V gene sequence: CDR1 GEAIGNYY, CDR2 EKD. In nucleotides, the CDR3 is TGTGCCTGTGACACAGTTACTGGGGGATACGGGGACACTGATAAACTCATCTTT. Protein product: CACDTVTGGYGDTDKLIF.

This clone appeared a few times. A read error may explain this, as a much larger clone is one base away. Other nucleotide sequences from this sample produce the same CDR3. The rearrangement links TRDV2 to TRDJ1; D perhaps matches TRDD3 (6 bases). With 2 bases removed from V and 5 bases from J, the gap between germline ends came to 20 bases. Germline V gene lookup returns CDR1 GEAIGNYY and CDR2 EKD. CDR3 size: 16 residues. The CDR3 here is CACDKLGVTPPDKLIF. The CDR3 DNA is TGTGCCTGTGACAAATTGGGGGTCACGCCTCCTGATAAACTCATCTTT.

Notes on this clone: The protein TCRdb gives is from a much larger clone and does not agree with this DNA's translation at residue 6, likely a read error; the protein shown here comes from the DNA. V is TRDV2 and J is TRDJ1; 11 bases align to TRDD3. The J gene is absent in TCRdb and was assigned here via DNA matching to germline. J gave up 2 bases and V 0 bases, and 13 bases lay outside the gene matches. The CDR3 consists of 19 residues. From germline, CDR1 is GEAIGNYY and CDR2 EKD. CDR3 loop: CACDTRKLGDSLGTDKLIF. CDR3 sequence (DNA): TGTGCCTGTGACACCCGTAAACTGGGGGATAGCCTCGGAACCGATAAACTCATCTTT.

By frequency in the sample, this clone is medium-sized. This chain joins TRDV2 and TRDJ3, with D possibly TRDD3 on 5 matching bases. Germline CDR1 GEAIGNYY, CDR2 EKD. Trimming took 2 bases from V and 0 from J, leaving 10 bases between them. The length of the CDR3 is 17 residues. The CDR3 DNA reads as TGTGCCTGTGACAGTACTGGAAGCTCCTGGGACACCCGACAGATGTTTTTC. Translating it yields CACDSTGSSWDTRQMFF.

In its sample, this clone was seen a few times. This may come from a read error, since a much larger clone is one base off. Other DNA variants within this sample encode the same CDR3. V gene TRDV2 combines with J gene TRDJ1, with unresolved D. The CDR3 runs 17 residues. The ends were cut back, 1 base at V and 5 bases at J, with 22 bases in the middle. Germline CDR1 reads GEAIGNYY; CDR2 reads EKD. CDR3 protein: CACDTGSFSIETDKLIF. The DNA of the CDR3 is TGTGCCTGTGACACAGGATCTTTCAGCATAGAAACTGATAAACTCATCTTT.

Concerning this clone: A much larger clonotype is one base distant, so this may be a read error. This same CDR3 is encoded by further DNA sequences in the sample. The genes are TRDV2 and TRDJ1, with TRDD3 matching over 10 bases. No J gene is reported in TCRdb; it was inferred here by comparing the DNA with germline. Germline V gene data show CDR1 as GEAIGNYY and CDR2 as EKD. The CDR3 contains 22 residues. CDR3 sequence reads: CACDPLAAPGTGGSLYTDKLIF. DNA for the CDR3: TGTGCCTGTGACCCCTTGGCCGCGCCTGGGACTGGGGGATCGTTATACACTGATAAACTCATCTTT.

Comments on this clone: This may arise from a read error, as a much more abundant clone is one base away. This CDR3 is also generated by other DNA sequences in the sample. This rearrangement joins TRDV2 to TRDJ1, with 12 nucleotides matching TRDD3. The V gene's germline CDR1 is GEAIGNYY and CDR2 EKD. CDR3 size: 19 residues. CDR3: CACDTLPHNTGGYTDKLIF. Here the CDR3 DNA reads TGTGCCTGTGACACCCTTCCTCATAATACTGGGGGATACACTGATAAACTCATCTTT.

For this clone: One end of the junction fails to match germline, which may point to a read error. The genes are TRDV2 and TRDJ1; 13 bases align to TRDD3. There are 18 residues in the CDR3. Germline V gene lookup returns CDR1 GEAIGNYY and CDR2 EKD. This CDR3 is CACDSLLGDTKDTDKLIF. The CDR3 region has the DNA TGTGCCTGTGACTCCCTACTGGGGGATACGAAAGACACTGATAAACTCATCTTT.

With respect to this clone: A read error may be the cause here, since a much bigger clone is one base away. In the same sample, other DNA sequences code for this CDR3. The J gene is TRDJ1, the V gene TRDV2; 10 bases line up with TRDD3. As TCRdb names no J gene, one was assigned here on the basis of a DNA match to germline. The CDR3 is 22 amino acids. Germline V gene data show CDR1 as GEAIGNYY and CDR2 as EKD. CDR3 coding DNA: TGTGCCTGTGACCCCTTGGCCGCGCCTGGGACTGGGGGATCGTTATACACAGATAAACTCATCTTT. Its protein product is CACDPLAAPGTGGSLYTDKLIF.

This clone has a handful of counts. Other DNA sequences in the sample encode the same CDR3. The chain combines TRDV2 with TRDJ1, with 8 bases identical to TRDD3. Germline CDR1 reads GEAIGNYY; CDR2 reads EKD. This CDR3 has 18 amino acids. V lost 4 bases to trimming and J lost 0 bases; unmatched junction nucleotides: 15. The CDR3 DNA sequence: TGTGCCTGTGAATCACTTTTACTGGGGGCTCGGTACACCGATAAACTCATCTTT. Translation gives CACESLLLGARYTDKLIF.

This clone came up a few times. A much larger clone lies a single base off, so this may be a read error. The sample has other DNA sequences that encode this CDR3 too. The V and J genes are TRDV2 and TRDJ1, with 13 positions matching TRDD3. Germline CDR1 reads GEAIGNYY; CDR2 reads EKD. V lost 1 base, J lost 5 bases, and 15 bases stayed unmatched. This CDR3 spans 19 amino acids. In DNA form, the CDR3 reads TGTGCCTGTGACACTATGGAGGTACTGGGGGATACGTCCACAGATAAACTCATCTTT. This codes for CACDTMEVLGDTSTDKLIF.

This clone was seen a few times. This sequence is one base from a far larger clone and is likely a read error. Other DNA sequences in the same sample also yield this CDR3. The genes are TRDV2 and TRDJ3, with 8 bases identical to TRDD3. The CDR3 spans 19 residues. The germline V gene encodes CDR1 GEAIGNYY and CDR2 EKD. The CDR3 here is CACDTASLGDSWDTRQMFF. The CDR3 DNA follows: TGTGCTTGTGACACCGCCAGCCTGGGGGACTCCTGGGACACCCGACAGATGTTTTTC.

On this clone itself: A far larger clone differs by one base, so this is likely a read error. This chain connects TRDV2 to TRDJ1; 11 nucleotides line up with TRDD3. TCRdb does not report a J gene; here it was assigned by matching the DNA to germline references. CDR3 length: 16 amino acids. The germline V gene encodes CDR1 GEAIGNYY and CDR2 EKD. The DNA for the CDR3 is TGTGCCGGTGACACCGTGGGGGATACGGGGGGCGATAAACTCATCTTT. This gives the protein CAGDTVGDTGGDKLIF.

Notes on this clone: A far more abundant clone sits one base away, making this likely a read error. Other nucleotide sequences in the sample specify the same CDR3. V usage is TRDV2 and J usage is TRDJ3, with D maybe TRDD3 (6 bases). The CDR3 length is 19 residues. CDR1 and CDR2 (germline): GEAIGNYY, EKD. The CDR3 sequence is CACDTVGGGLGSDTRQMFF. The CDR3 coding sequence is TGTGCCTGTGACACCGTAGGAGGAGGCCTGGGGTCAGACACACGACAGATGTTTTTC.

The chain has TRDV2 and TRDJ2, with 9 bases fitting TRDD3. The J gene was not available in TCRdb and was assigned here by matching the DNA to germline segments. The junction had 16 bases not matched to a gene; V was cut back by 0 bases and J by 3 bases. CDR1 and CDR2 (germline): GEAIGNYY, EKD. The CDR3 covers 20 residues. The CDR3 protein is CACDTVSTGGTLTMTAQLFF. In DNA form, the CDR3 reads TGTGCCTGTGACACCGTTAGTACTGGGGGAACTTTGACGATGACAGCACAACTCTTCTTT.

Turning to this clone: The protein that TCRdb holds for this DNA derives from a much larger clone and differs from the translated DNA at residue 3, which likely indicates a read error; the protein shown here is translated from the DNA. J is TRDJ1 and V is TRDV2, with TRDD3 matching over 7 bases. Germline CDR1 GEAIGNYY, CDR2 EKD. CDR3 length equals 17 residues. CDR3 amino acids: CASDSIGPSGDTDKLIF. Written as DNA, the CDR3 is TGTGCCAGTGATTCGATAGGTCCCTCGGGGGATACCGATAAACTCATCTTT.

This clone was seen a handful of times. This may be a read error: a much more frequent sequence differs by one nucleotide. Other DNA sequences in this sample translate to the same CDR3. The rearrangement links TRDV2 to TRDJ3; D possibly uses TRDD1 or TRDD3 (5 bases each). The J gene, missing from TCRdb, was assigned here through DNA to germline matching. The length of the CDR3 is 21 residues. The germline V gene has CDR1 GEAIGNYY and CDR2 EKD. The CDR3 coding sequence is TGTGCCTGTGACACACCAGCCGGGGGCCAAATATTATCCTGGGACACTCGACAGATGTTTTTC. Translated: CACDTPAGGQILSWDTRQMFF.

In its sample, this clone was seen a few times. Given a far larger clone just one base away, this is likely a sequencing read error. The sample contains more than one DNA sequence encoding this CDR3. The chain couples TRDV2 to TRDJ1; perhaps TRDD3 as D (6 bases). CDR1 GEAIGNYY and CDR2 EKD come from the germline V gene. The CDR3 length is 14 residues. The V end was cut by 4 bases, the J end by 5 bases, with 16 bases between. The CDR3, as DNA: TGTGCCTGTGATCCTTGGGGGCCCACTGATAAACTCATCTTT. Amino acids: CACDPWGPTDKLIF.

Concerning this clone: The translation of this DNA and the TCRdb protein of a much larger clone differ at residue 10, probably owing to a read error; the protein shown here is translated from the DNA. This chain uses TRDV2 with TRDJ1; D is possibly TRDD3 (6 bases). CDR1 GEAIGNYY and CDR2 EKD come from the germline V gene. V lost 0 bases to trimming and J lost 1 base, with 14 bases between them. CDR3 length: 16 residues. The chain's CDR3 is CACDTVGGTCTDKLIF. Here the CDR3 DNA reads TGTGCCTGTGACACCGTAGGGGGGACCTGCACCGATAAACTCATCTTT.

This clone is large by share. The rearrangement links TRDV2 to TRDJ1, with 13 nucleotides matching TRDD3. The CDR3 has 21 amino acids. V dropped 0 bases and J dropped 1; count of bases not matched to a gene: 16. Germline V CDR1 and CDR2: GEAIGNYY, EKD. CDR3 in DNA: TGTGCCTGTGACACCGTGACAGTACTGGGGGATACGAAGCGTAGCACCGATAAACTCATCTTT. It encodes CACDTVTVLGDTKRSTDKLIF.

About this clone itself: It differs at one base from a far larger clone, so likely a read error. Other DNA sequences within the sample encode an identical CDR3. The rearrangement links TRDV2 to TRDJ1; no clear D gene. The J gene, missing from TCRdb, was assigned here through DNA to germline matching. The CDR3 sequence is 13 residues long. CDR1 and CDR2 (germline): GEAIGNYY, EKD. Trimming stripped 7 bases from V and 2 bases from J, with 13 bases between. CDR3 DNA: TGTGCCTGCGACGCAGTGAGAACCGATAAACTCATCTTT. Its protein is CACDAVRTDKLIF.

To note about this clone: The junction does not match germline at one end; this may be a read error. The gene calls are TRDV2 and TRDJ1; 12 bases line up with TRDD3. The J gene is absent in TCRdb and was assigned here via DNA matching to germline. The germline gives CDR1 GEAIGNYY, CDR2 EKD. The CDR3 consists of 18 residues. The CDR3 region is CAYDPILGDTRSTDKLIF. CDR3 bases: TGTGCCTATGACCCCATACTGGGGGATACCCGGTCCACCGATAAACTCATCTTT.

By share, this clone ranks as medium-sized. A read error may be the cause here, since a much bigger clone is one base away. Different DNA sequences within this sample yield the same CDR3. The chain uses TRDV2 and TRDJ1; 9 nucleotides agree with TRDD3. Germline CDR1 is GEAIGNYY and CDR2 is EKD. The CDR3 extends over 17 amino acids. V lost 3 bases and J lost 5; bases outside the gene matches: 15. The DNA for the CDR3 is TGTGCCTGTGACGCCCTACTGGGGGAACCCGTCACTGATAAACTCATCTTT. This codes for CACDALLGEPVTDKLIF.

This clone was detected only a few times. A far larger clone is off by one base, so a read error is likely. The chain employs TRDV2 and TRDJ1, with 12 bases that match TRDD3. The ends lost 3 bases at V and 2 bases at J; junction bases unmatched: 12. Germline CDR1 reads GEAIGNYY; CDR2 reads EKD. This CDR3 is 18 amino acids long. CDR3 protein: CACDPVLGDTRRTDKLIF. The CDR3 DNA sequence: TGTGCCTGTGACCCTGTACTGGGGGATACCCGCCGAACCGATAAACTCATCTTT.

This clone counts as medium-sized. A much larger clonotype is one base distant, so this may be a read error. This sample also contains other DNA sequences that code for the same CDR3. The chain links TRDV2 to TRDJ1; D call uncertain. The germline gives CDR1 GEAIGNYY, CDR2 EKD. The CDR3 sequence is 20 residues long. CDR3 loop: CACDALSLSAAKGDTDKLIF. In nucleotides, the CDR3 is TGTGCCTGTGACGCATTATCCCTATCGGCCGCGAAAGGAGACACTGATAAACTCATCTTT.

As for this clone: It differs at one base from a far larger clone, so likely a read error. The chain combines TRDV2 with TRDJ1; 9 bases match TRDD3. Trimming cost V 4 bases and J 0 bases; bases outside gene matches: 11. CDR3 length: 17 amino acids. CDR1 is GEAIGNYY, CDR2 EKD, per germline. CDR3 nucleotides: TGTGCCTGTGAGAAACTGGGGGACGGGGAGTACACCGATAAACTCATCTTT. Protein: CACEKLGDGEYTDKLIF.

This clone is categorized as large. Other nucleotide sequences in the sample specify the same CDR3. The V call is TRDV2, the J call TRDJ1; 12 bases fit TRDD3. Germline V gives CDR1 GEAIGNYY, CDR2 EKD. J was trimmed by 9 bases and V by 1 base; bases with no gene match: 8. The CDR3 loop spans 15 amino acids. CDR3 bases: TGTGCCTGTGACACGCTGGGGGATACGGAGACAGAACTCATCTTT. This encodes CACDTLGDTETELIF.

This clone was found a few times. This clone may be a read error of a much larger clone one base away. The chain couples TRDV2 to TRDJ1; D possibly corresponds to TRDD2 (8 bases). V was pared by 3 bases and J by 7 bases, with 41 bases between. From germline, CDR1 is GEAIGNYY and CDR2 EKD. The CDR3 covers 22 residues. In DNA, the CDR3 is TGTGCCTGTGACGTTCTTCCTACCGTTGGGGATAGCCCTTCGGGAGCTCAAGGTAAACTCATCTTT. Protein sequence: CACDVLPTVGDSPSGAQGKLIF.

This clone is classed as large. Other DNA sequences in the same sample also yield this CDR3. This chain joins TRDV2 and TRDJ1, with 13 bases aligning to TRDD3. The germline gives CDR1 GEAIGNYY, CDR2 EKD. V lost 3 bases and J lost 4; bases outside the gene matches: 7. The CDR3 runs to 16 residues. In DNA, the CDR3 is TGTGCCTGTGACTCCCTACTGGGGGATACGCACGATAAACTCATCTTT. The encoded protein is CACDSLLGDTHDKLIF.

Of note for this clone: A read error may be the cause here, since a much bigger clone is one base away. The same CDR3 can be traced to other DNA sequences in this sample. The gene calls are TRDV2 and TRDJ1; 7 bases map to TRDD3. TCRdb carries no J gene annotation; the J gene was assigned here by matching the DNA with germline. The germline V gene has CDR1 GEAIGNYY and CDR2 EKD. This CDR3 is built from 18 residues. CDR3 region: CACDTVGVGGGDTDKLIF. Written as DNA, the CDR3 is TGTGCCTGTGACACCGTGGGAGTTGGTGGGGGAGACACAGATAAACTCATCTTT.